This T cell receptor (beta chain) was sequenced for a study of blood T cell repertoires in COVID-19. Study context: Acute-phase and convalescent COVID-19 samples originated in the United States, Italy and Spain.

Repertoires were generated with immunoSEQ multiplex PCR, while TCRdb's copy carries only in-frame clones and drops some. Of fewer than 450,000 clones in the sample, around nine tenths were seen once. V lost 1 base and J lost 0; bases outside the gene matches: 2. CDR1 SEHNR and CDR2 FQNEAQ come from the germline V gene (reference sequence). CDR3 size: 18 residues. J is TRBJ2-6 and V is TRBV7-9, with 11 bases matching TRBD1. This receptor was obtained from a woman aged 70 to 79 with COVID-19, enrolled during active disease. The specimen sequenced was peripheral blood. The CDR3 here is CASSLGTGGISGANVLTF. The CDR3 region has the DNA TGTGCCAGCAGCTTAGGGACAGGGGGCATCTCTGGGGCCAACGTCCTGACTTTC.